Each of the 8 T cell receptor beta chains below was sequenced from the same sample in a study of blood T cell repertoires in COVID-19. Here immunoSEQ multiplex PCR was the method, and the copy in TCRdb shows in-frame clones only, minus some. The sample carries around 480,000 clones, 87% recorded once. The specimen sequenced was PBMCs or T cells enriched from blood (not recorded which). Receptor source: a woman aged 18 to 35 who had recovered from COVID-19.

This chain joins TRBV5-1 and TRBJ2-7; no clear D. V was shortened by 1 base and J by 5 bases, with 16 bases between the two germline ends. This CDR3 contains 15 residues. The germline V gene has CDR1 SGHRS and CDR2 YFSETQ. The CDR3 is CASSLRQTDVDEQYF. The CDR3 DNA reads as TGCGCCAGCAGCTTGAGACAAACCGACGTGGACGAGCAGTACTTC.

The rearrangement links TRBV7-9 to TRBJ2-6; no definite D call. The CDR3 sequence is 13 residues long. The V gene's germline CDR1 is SEHNR and CDR2 FQNEAQ (reference sequence). Trimming took 11 bases from V and 0 from J, leaving 8 bases between them. CDR3 DNA: TGTGCCGGAGCCTTCTCTGGGGCCAACGTCCTGACTTTC. As protein: CAGAFSGANVLTF. Looking up the rest from reference TRBV7-9 and TRBJ2-6 gives the full variable domain: DTGVSQNPRHKITKRGQNVTFRCDPISEHNRLYWYRQTLGQGPEFLTYFQNEAQLEKSRLLSDRFSAERPKGSFSTLEIQRTEQGDSAMYLCAGAFSGANVLTFGAGSRLTVL.

This clone was seen just once. The chain joins TRBV7-8 to TRBJ2-6; D is possibly TRBD2 (6 bases). V was shortened by 3 bases and J by 1 base, with 16 bases between the two germline ends. The CDR3 length is 18 residues. The germline V gene encodes CDR1 SGHVS and CDR2 FQNEAQ. CDR3 loop: CASSLGLSRASGANVLTF. In DNA form, the CDR3 reads TGTGCCAGCAGCTTGGGACTCTCCCGGGCTTCTGGGGCCAACGTCCTGACTTTC.

The chain joins TRBV6-6 to TRBJ2-2, with a weak D call TRBD2 (5 bases). Trimming took off 7 bases at V and 3 bases at J, with 18 bases between the two ends. This CDR3 spans 16 amino acids. CDR1 and CDR2 (germline): MNHNY, SVGAGI (reference sequence). CDR3 sequence reads: CASTSPRLKDTGELFF. Written as DNA, the CDR3 is TGTGCCAGCACCTCCCCAAGACTAAAGGACACCGGGGAGCTGTTTTTT.

This chain uses TRBV30 with TRBJ1-6; 12 nucleotides align to TRBD1. The CDR3 has 21 residues. Unmatched junction bases numbered 12, after V lost 0 bases and J lost 0 bases. CDR1 is GTSNPN, CDR2 SVGIG, per germline (reference sequence). CDR3 bases: TGTGCCTGGAGTGTACTCGGGGACAGGGGGCCCATTAGCTCCTATAATTCACCCCTCCACTTT. Residues: CAWSVLGDRGPISSYNSPLHF.

The V and J genes are TRBV11-2 and TRBJ2-1; TRBD2 matches at 10 bases. This CDR3 has 15 amino acids. Germline V gene data show CDR1 as SGHAT and CDR2 as FQNNGV. V dropped 5 bases and J dropped 4; count of bases not matched to a gene: 5. The CDR3 spells CASSPGLAPYNEQFF. The CDR3, as DNA: TGTGCCAGCAGCCCGGGACTAGCGCCTTACAATGAGCAGTTCTTC.

The chain employs TRBV5-1 and TRBJ2-7; 10 bases align to TRBD2. V trimming: 5 bases; J trimming: 1 base; junction bases outside the gene matches: 0. The germline V gene encodes CDR1 SGHRS and CDR2 YFSETQ. This CDR3 is built from 13 residues. This chain's CDR3 is CASRLAGSYEQYF. CDR3 nucleotides: TGCGCCAGCAGACTAGCGGGATCCTACGAGCAGTACTTC. Supplemented by reference TRBV5-1 and TRBJ2-7, the full variable domain reads KAGVTQTPRYLIKTRGQQVTLSCSPISGHRSVSWYQQTPGQGLQFLFEYFSETQRNKGNFPGRFSGRQFSNSRSEMNVSTLELGDSALYLCASRLAGSYEQYFGPGTRLTVT.

A few counts support this clone. The chain carries TRBV11-3 and TRBJ2-2, with 7 bases lining up with TRBD1. Germline V gene sequence: CDR1 SGHNT, CDR2 YENEEA. The length of the CDR3 is 14 residues. Losses at the gene ends were 4 bases for V and 5 bases for J; bases not matched to a gene: 4. CDR3 in DNA: TGTGCCAGCAGCTCTCAACAGGGGACCGGGGAGCTGTTTTTT. Encoded protein: CASSSQQGTGELFF.